The present T cell receptor beta chain was sequenced within a study of human T cells and chemical hapten exposure. Study-wide context: The upper back received 0.01% DPC by patch testing, with results read at 6 days. Alopecia areata, totalis or universalis affected patients who were mostly female. Notes on the study in general: Relative to controls, expanded TCRs formed significantly more large CDR3 similarity clusters.

In the original processing: Samples contained a median of approximately 100,000 TCRs, with a range of about 23,224 to 700,000. MiXCR was run by TCRdb on the RACE reads, yielding one entry per CDR3 protein. TCRdb, not the original authors, processed these V and J calls. The sample lists 75,000 to 100,000 distinct CDR3 sequences, 9.5% to 15% occurring once. Time point defined: patch test 1, 2 weeks after DPC sensitization. Treatment meaning: therapeutic diphenylcyclopropenone sensitization with weekly scalp DPC. CDR3 length: 14 amino acids. With 7 bases removed from V and 8 bases from J, the gap between germline ends came to 20 bases. This clonotype was seen a few times. Its antigen is unknown.

The clonotype was recovered from a woman in her forties with alopecia areata. Some clones in this sample may be carry-over from other donors' samples. V usage is TRBV12-3 or TRBV12-4 and J usage is TRBJ1-1; weak D call: TRBD1 (5 bases). Sample: whole blood, taken in connection with sensitization to the hapten diphenylcyclopropenone (DPC). As DNA, the CDR3 is TGTGCCAGCACCCTAGACAGCTCTTTCCGGGAAGCTTTCTTT. This encodes CASTLDSSFREAFF.